This T cell receptor beta chain was captured by sequencing in a study of shared clonotypes between healthy human individuals. Nashville, Tennessee was home to all donors, each a Caucasian adult. Clones were sequenced by immunoSEQ multiplex PCR, and TCRdb holds only the in-frame ones, with some missing. The table has roughly 520,000 clones, approximately 95% seen once; the top ten hold about 0.06%. The CDR3 is 18 amino acids. The germline V gene has CDR1 LNHNV and CDR2 YYDKDF (reference sequence). The V gene end was trimmed by 0 bases and the J gene end by 0 bases; junction bases not matched to a gene: 6.

The sequenced material came from naive CD4+ T cells sorted from blood. Subset here: CD45RA+ positively selected. The sequence derives from a woman aged 25 to 45 in good health. This chain connects TRBV15 to TRBJ2-1; 9 nucleotides match TRBD2. The CDR3 protein is CATSREREGLSSYNEQFF. In DNA form, the CDR3 reads TGTGCCACCAGCAGAGAGCGGGAGGGACTTAGCTCCTACAATGAGCAGTTCTTC.